This TCR beta chain is drawn from a study of shared clonotypes between healthy human individuals. Study as a whole: Ranging from 18 to 49 in age, donors were two women and a few men.

All donors were healthy HIV-negative adults lacking recent acute infections or vaccinations. TCRdb keeps only in-frame clones here, not all; method: immunoSEQ multiplex PCR. This repertoire shows about 1.5 million clones, 98% found once; its top ten account for roughly 0.42%. Germline lookup yields CDR1 SGHRS and CDR2 YFSETQ. Trimming pared 0 bases from V and 0 bases from J, leaving 10 bases between. The CDR3 is 15 amino acids. The source is a man under 40 in good health. The sequenced sample was naive CD4+ T cells sorted from blood. Subset: CD45RA+ positively selected. V gene TRBV5-1 combines with J gene TRBJ2-7; TRBD2 might be the D (6 bases). The CDR3: CASSLAGGASYEQYF. The CDR3 DNA is TGCGCCAGCAGCTTGGCCGGGGGAGCCTCCTACGAGCAGTACTTC.